Presented here are 13 T cell receptor beta chains from one specimen sequenced in a study of blood T cell repertoires in COVID-19. TCRdb keeps only in-frame clones here, not all; method: immunoSEQ multiplex PCR. The table has 200,000 to 300,000 clones, less than 90% seen once. The sequenced sample consisted of peripheral blood. The receptors shown here come from a man between 60 and 75 years old with acute or convalescent COVID-19.

The rearrangement uses TRBV28 and TRBJ1-3; 8 positions match TRBD1. The CDR3 is 15 amino acids. J was trimmed by 6 bases and V by 7 bases; bases with no gene match: 11. Germline V CDR1 and CDR2: MDHEN, SYDVKM. CDR3 DNA sequence: TGTGCCAGCACCCTAGAAAGGACAGGGAAAAACACCATATATTTT. It specifies CASTLERTGKNTIYF.

The chain has TRBV30 and TRBJ1-1, with a weak D call TRBD1 (5 bases). Germline-derived CDR1 and CDR2 are GTSNPN and SVGIG (reference sequence). Trimming shortened V by 0 bases and J by 13 bases, and 12 bases separated the two germline ends. The CDR3 spans 11 residues. The CDR3, as DNA: TGTGCCTGGAGTGTAGGGGCAGTTGATTTCTTT. It encodes CAWSVGAVDFF. The full variable domain, completed using reference TRBV30 and TRBJ1-1, is SQTIHQWPATLVQPVGSPLSLECTVEGTSNPNLYWYRQAAGRGLQLLFYSVGIGQISSEVPQNLSASRPQDRQFILSSKKLLLSDSGFYLCAWSVGAVDFFGQGTRLTVV.

The CDR3 region is CASSLVGQLNTEAFF. The CDR3 region has the DNA TGTGCCAGCAGCTTGGTGGGACAGTTGAACACTGAAGCTTTCTTT. The chain employs TRBV5-4 and TRBJ1-1; 7 nucleotides align to TRBD1. This CDR3 comprises 15 residues. V dropped 0 bases and J dropped 0; count of bases not matched to a gene: 2. CDR1 and CDR2 (germline): SGHNT, YYREEE (reference sequence). The whole variable domain, remainder taken from reference TRBV5-4 and TRBJ1-1, is ETGVTQSPTHLIKTRGQQVTLRCSSQSGHNTVSWYQQALGQGPQFIFQYYREEENGRGNFPPRFSGLQFPNYSSELNVNALELDDSALYLCASSLVGQLNTEAFFGQGTRLTVV.

V is TRBV27 and J is TRBJ1-1, with D perhaps TRBD1 (6 bases). The ends were cut back, 5 bases at V and 4 bases at J, with 17 bases in the middle. Germline V gene data show CDR1 as MNHEY and CDR2 as SMNVEV (reference sequence). The CDR3 runs to 15 residues. The CDR3 DNA reads as TGTGCCAGCAGTCAAAAACAGGGAGTGGGCACTGAAGCTTTCTTT. Translating it yields CASSQKQGVGTEAFF.

V and J are TRBV7-3 and TRBJ2-2; the match to TRBD2 covers 14 bases. The germline gives CDR1 SGHTA, CDR2 FQGTGA. The ends lost 5 bases at V and 3 bases at J; junction bases unmatched: 8. The CDR3 totals 18 residues. CDR3 residues: CASSPRTSGGSDTGELFF. For the CDR3, the DNA is TGTGCCAGCAGCCCCCGGACTAGCGGGGGGTCGGACACCGGGGAGCTGTTTTTT.

The CDR3 DNA sequence: TGTGCCAGCAGACCCCGGGACTCGTCCTATGGCTACACCTTC. This codes for CASRPRDSSYGYTF. This rearrangement joins TRBV2 to TRBJ1-2; tentative D call: TRBD1 (5 bases). Trimming left V 6 bases short and J 4 bases short, with 15 bases between. Germline CDR1 reads SNHLY; CDR2 reads FYNNEI. This CDR3 contains 14 residues.

The rearrangement uses TRBV6-5 and TRBJ1-6; 8 bases fit TRBD1. Germline V lookup: CDR1 MNHEY, CDR2 SVGAGI. Losses at the gene ends were 6 bases for V and 14 bases for J; bases not matched to a gene: 12. The CDR3 totals 14 residues. The CDR3 coding sequence is TGTGCCAGCAGGCCTACAGGGGGAGGTTTGGCCCTCCACTTT. Residues: CASRPTGGGLALHF.

As regards this clone: The same CDR3 arises from other DNA sequences in this sample as well. This chain links TRBV7-9 with TRBJ1-1, with D possibly matching TRBD1 (5 bases). V was cut by 6 bases and J by 1 base, with 12 bases left in between. The CDR3 runs 14 residues. Per germline, CDR1 SEHNR and CDR2 FQNEAQ (reference sequence). The DNA of the CDR3 is TGTGCCAGCAGTTTGACAACAGGGAACACTGAAGCTTTCTTT. Translated: CASSLTTGNTEAFF. The whole variable domain, filled in from reference TRBV7-9 and TRBJ1-1, reads DTGVSQNPRHKITKRGQNVTFRCDPISEHNRLYWYRQTLGQGPEFLTYFQNEAQLEKSRLLSDRFSAERPKGSFSTLEIQRTEQGDSAMYLCASSLTTGNTEAFFGQGTRLTVV.

The chain couples TRBV30 to TRBJ2-3; a possible D gene is TRBD1 (6 bases). Per the germline V gene, CDR1 is GTSNPN and CDR2 is SVGIG (reference sequence). The CDR3 is 15 amino acids. V was pared by 2 bases and J by 3 bases, with 15 bases between. The CDR3: CAWSTGTHETDTQYF. The DNA of the CDR3 is TGTGCCTGGAGTACCGGGACACACGAGACAGATACGCAGTATTTT.

V gene TRBV29-1 combines with J gene TRBJ2-1, with D perhaps matching TRBD1 (6 bases). The CDR3 totals 13 residues. V dropped 7 bases and J dropped 6 bases, with 16 bases sitting between them. Germline lookup yields CDR1 SQVTM and CDR2 ANQGSEA. In DNA, the CDR3 is TGCAGCGCCGGGACAACTCCCCCCAATGAGCAGTTCTTC. It specifies CSAGTTPPNEQFF.

The chain carries TRBV19 and TRBJ1-2; D remains ambiguous. Germline CDR1 reads LNHDA; CDR2 reads SQIVND (reference sequence). V lost 8 bases to trimming and J lost 9 bases, with 10 bases between them. The CDR3 spans 10 residues. The DNA for the CDR3 is TGTGCCAGTCGTGAGGTCAGCTACACCTTC. Translated: CASREVSYTF.

V gene TRBV28 combines with J gene TRBJ2-5, with D maybe TRBD2 (6 bases). The CDR3 consists of 14 residues. Germline loops: CDR1 MDHEN, CDR2 SYDVKM. Trimming stripped 3 bases from V and 6 bases from J, with 14 bases between. CDR3 bases: TGTGCCAGCAGTTTTATTCTGCGGGAAAAGACCCAGTACTTC. It is translated as CASSFILREKTQYF.

The chain couples TRBV7-3 to TRBJ2-6; D is perhaps TRBD1 (6 bases). Germline CDR1 is SGHTA and CDR2 is FQGTGA. The CDR3 is 18 amino acids. Trimming cost V 5 bases and J 1 base, with 18 bases left between them. CDR3 sequence (DNA): TGTGCCAGCAGCCCTTTTGGGCAGGGACAATCTGGGGCCAACGTCCTGACTTTC. Its protein is CASSPFGQGQSGANVLTF.